These 23 T cell receptor beta chains share one sample of origin, sequenced in a study of blood T cell repertoires in COVID-19. Using immunoSEQ multiplex PCR, the repertoire was profiled, and TCRdb retains in-frame clones only, with some absent. The sample holds around 95,000 clones, 90% seen once. Material: peripheral blood. All receptors derive from a man aged 50 to 60 with acute or convalescent COVID-19.

The rearrangement uses TRBV21-1 and TRBJ2-7; the D call in the table, TRBD1, was not verified against the DNA. TRBV21-1 is recorded as a pseudogene. CDR3 size: 13 residues. The CDR3 is CASTLAAGVEQYF. In DNA form, the CDR3 reads TGTGCCAGCACCCTAGCCGCAGGGGTCGAGCAGTACTTC.

This chain joins TRBV5-8 and TRBJ2-7; D unclear. The V gene's germline CDR1 is SGHTS and CDR2 YDEGEE. Trimming removed 0 bases at V and 3 bases at J, with 22 bases between. CDR3 size: 18 residues. CDR3 residues: CASSLAGDSYRLRYEQYF. DNA for the CDR3: TGTGCCAGCAGCTTGGCCGGCGATAGCTATCGGCTCCGCTACGAGCAGTACTTC.

This chain connects TRBV10-3 to TRBJ2-1; D is perhaps TRBD2 (5 bases). The CDR3 length is 16 residues. V lost 6 bases, J lost 1 base, and 16 bases lay in between. Germline lookup yields CDR1 ENHRY and CDR2 SYGVKD. CDR3 sequence (DNA): TGTGCCATCAGCCCCGTTGGGGAGAGTTCCTACAATGAGCAGTTCTTC. This codes for CAISPVGESSYNEQFF.

V gene TRBV6-6 combines with J gene TRBJ1-4; D gene uncertain. V was pared by 6 bases and J by 7 bases, with 9 bases between. The CDR3 has 12 amino acids. Per germline, CDR1 MNHNY and CDR2 SVGAGI (reference sequence). CDR3 coding DNA: TGTGCCAGCAGCCCCACGGTTGAAAAACTGTTTTTT. This gives the protein CASSPTVEKLFF.

The chain employs TRBV6-1 and TRBJ2-7; 11 nucleotides agree with TRBD2. CDR1 is MNHNS, CDR2 SASEGT, per germline. V lost 1 base and J lost 4; bases outside the gene matches: 12. CDR3 length equals 18 residues. CDR3 bases: TGTGCCAGCAGTGAAGAAGGACCCGGGACTAGCGGATTATACGAGCAGTACTTC. Its translation is CASSEEGPGTSGLYEQYF.

The genes are TRBV4-1 and TRBJ1-1; 8 positions match TRBD1. The V and J ends lost 0 bases and 5 bases, in that order; junction bases with no gene match: 17. The length of the CDR3 is 19 residues. Germline V gene lookup returns CDR1 MGHRA and CDR2 YSYEKL. The CDR3: CASSQDSLGQVSLWTEAFF. The CDR3, as DNA: TGCGCCAGCAGCCAAGATAGTCTGGGACAGGTCTCCTTGTGGACTGAAGCTTTCTTT.

This chain connects TRBV14 to TRBJ1-2; D perhaps matches TRBD1 (6 bases). The CDR3 sequence is 13 residues long. Trimming cost V 5 bases and J 4 bases, with 11 bases left between them. Per germline, CDR1 SGHDN and CDR2 FVKESK. In DNA, the CDR3 is TGTGCCAGCAGCTACAGGGCCGCCTATGGCTACACCTTC. Protein product: CASSYRAAYGYTF.

The chain combines TRBV5-1 with TRBJ2-7; 10 bases align to TRBD1. CDR1 and CDR2 from the germline V gene are SGHRS and YFSETQ. This CDR3 comprises 15 residues. V was clipped by 4 bases and J by 5 bases; unmatched bases: 9. In DNA form, the CDR3 reads TGCGCCAGCAGCGGAAAGGACAGGGGGTTCAACGAGCAGTACTTC. This gives the protein CASSGKDRGFNEQYF.

The chain has TRBV30 and TRBJ1-3, with a tentative D call TRBD1 (5 bases). The ends were cut back, 6 bases at V and 2 bases at J, with 26 bases in the middle. This CDR3 is built from 18 residues. Germline-derived CDR1 and CDR2 are GTSNPN and SVGIG (reference sequence). This CDR3 reads CACNAGLRGVFAGNTIYF. CDR3 DNA sequence: TGTGCCTGTAACGCGGGGCTCCGCGGAGTGTTTGCTGGAAACACCATATATTTT. The full variable domain, its missing parts supplied by reference TRBV30 and TRBJ1-3, is SQTIHQWPATLVQPVGSPLSLECTVEGTSNPNLYWYRQAAGRGLQLLFYSVGIGQISSEVPQNLSASRPQDRQFILSSKKLLLSDSGFYLCACNAGLRGVFAGNTIYFGEGSWLTVV.

This chain links TRBV24-1 with TRBJ2-3; 9 bases fit TRBD2. Trimming took 5 bases from V and 6 from J; bases not matched to a gene: 5. Germline CDR1 is KGHDR and CDR2 is SFDVKD. The CDR3 spans 14 residues. CDR3 coding DNA: TGTGCCACCAGTGTAGCGGGGGCACGGGATACGCAGTATTTT. Its protein product is CATSVAGARDTQYF.

The V and J genes are TRBV6-5 and TRBJ1-2; 7 bases are a match to TRBD1. The CDR3 has 15 residues. V shed 6 bases, J shed 0 bases, and the junction held 7 bases outside the gene matches. Germline CDR1 and CDR2: MNHEY and SVGAGI. CDR3 sequence reads: CASSRTGRANYGYTF. In nucleotides, the CDR3 is TGTGCCAGCAGCCGGACAGGCCGAGCTAACTATGGCTACACCTTC.

The gene calls are TRBV5-1 and TRBJ1-4; maybe TRBD1 (6 bases). The CDR3 has 15 amino acids. The V gene's germline CDR1 is SGHRS and CDR2 YFSETQ. The V gene lost 3 bases and the J gene lost 3 bases, with 12 bases spanning the gap. CDR3: CASSSTGGPNEKLFF. The CDR3 DNA sequence: TGCGCCAGCAGCTCGACCGGGGGGCCTAATGAAAAACTGTTTTTT. The full variable domain, in which reference TRBV5-1 and TRBJ1-4 provide the parts outside the CDR3, is KAGVTQTPRYLIKTRGQQVTLSCSPISGHRSVSWYQQTPGQGLQFLFEYFSETQRNKGNFPGRFSGRQFSNSRSEMNVSTLELGDSALYLCASSSTGGPNEKLFFGSGTQLSVL.

This chain uses TRBV12-3 or TRBV12-4 with TRBJ1-2, with D possibly matching TRBD1 (5 bases). The length of the CDR3 is 12 residues. V dropped 2 bases and J dropped 13 bases, with 14 bases sitting between them. CDR3 residues: CASSLIGGARTF. The CDR3 DNA sequence: TGTGCCAGCAGTTTAATTGGAGGGGCCCGCACCTTC.

The V and J genes are TRBV7-9 and TRBJ1-1, with D perhaps matching TRBD1 (5 bases). This CDR3 contains 16 residues. Trimming removed 5 bases from V and 5 bases from J, with 21 bases in between. Germline CDR1 is SEHNR and CDR2 is FQNEAQ (reference sequence). CDR3 in DNA: TGTGCCAGCAGCCCCGCGGGACCTTTATACGGGACTGAAGCTTTCTTT. Amino acids: CASSPAGPLYGTEAFF.

The V gene is TRBV5-5, the J gene TRBJ1-2, with 9 bases matching TRBD1. Germline V gene lookup returns CDR1 SGHKS and CDR2 YYEKEE (reference sequence). J gave up 4 bases and V 4 bases, and 5 bases lay outside the gene matches. The CDR3 length is 14 residues. The CDR3 protein is CASSPGQGPYGYTF. The CDR3 nucleotides are TGTGCCAGCAGCCCGGGACAGGGTCCCTATGGCTACACCTTC.

The chain links TRBV5-8 to TRBJ1-1; TRBD1 matches 10 bases. The V segment lost 4 bases and the J segment 6 bases; nucleotides outside the gene matches: 6. The CDR3 totals 14 residues. Germline loops: CDR1 SGHTS, CDR2 YDEGEE. The CDR3 reads CASSGRQGAAEAFF. CDR3 sequence (DNA): TGTGCCAGCAGCGGGAGACAGGGGGCCGCTGAAGCTTTCTTT.

V and J are TRBV19 and TRBJ2-1; 8 positions agree with TRBD1. The CDR3 covers 17 residues. The ends lost 1 base at V and 2 bases at J; junction bases unmatched: 7. Germline-derived CDR1 and CDR2 are LNHDA and SQIVND (reference sequence). CDR3 sequence (DNA): TGTGCCAGTAGTATAGGTCGTCAGGGGGCCCCCTACAATGAGCAGTTCTTC. Its protein product is CASSIGRQGAPYNEQFF.

The rearrangement uses TRBV6-1 and TRBJ2-2, with D possibly being TRBD1 (6 bases). Germline V lookup: CDR1 MNHNS, CDR2 SASEGT. Trimming cost V 2 bases and J 7 bases, with 14 bases left between them. The CDR3 is made up of 15 amino acids. CDR3 DNA sequence: TGTGCCAGCAGTGAATCAACAGGGTCGAGCGGGGAGCTGTTTTTT. Residues: CASSESTGSSGELFF.

This chain joins TRBV5-4 and TRBJ2-6; 10 nucleotides match TRBD1. Trimming at V came to 0 bases and at J to 0 bases, leaving 6 bases not matched to a gene. Germline loops: CDR1 SGHNT, CDR2 YYREEE (reference sequence). This CDR3 is built from 19 residues. The DNA for the CDR3 is TGTGCCAGCAGCTTGGGCCCACGACAGGGGGCCTCTGGGGCCAACGTCCTGACTTTC. This encodes CASSLGPRQGASGANVLTF.

The chain links TRBV24-1 to TRBJ2-1, with TRBD2 matching 7 bases. CDR1 is KGHDR and CDR2 is SFDVKD in the germline V gene. The CDR3 loop spans 16 amino acids. The V segment lost 6 bases and the J segment 6 bases; nucleotides outside the gene matches: 13. The CDR3: CATSSPSGKTLNEQFF. CDR3 in DNA: TGTGCCACCAGTTCCCCCAGCGGGAAAACCCTCAATGAGCAGTTCTTC.

CDR3 nucleotide sequence: TGCGCCAGCAGCTGGACTACTCCTTACGAGCAGTACTTC. Its protein is CASSWTTPYEQYF. J is TRBJ2-7 and V is TRBV5-1; maybe TRBD2 (6 bases). Germline CDR1 is SGHRS and CDR2 is YFSETQ. The CDR3 length is 13 residues. With 3 bases removed from V and 4 bases from J, the gap between germline ends came to 11 bases.

The chain has TRBV7-8 and TRBJ1-2; D not resolved. Germline-derived CDR1 and CDR2 are SGHVS and FQNEAQ. V was clipped by 4 bases and J by 5 bases, with 17 bases between them. The CDR3 is 15 amino acids. In DNA, the CDR3 is TGTGCCAGCAGCTCTCCCCTCCGACTGAAATATGGCTACACCTTC. Its translation: CASSSPLRLKYGYTF.

The rearrangement joins TRBV30 to TRBJ1-2; possibly TRBD1 for D (5 bases). Trimming removed 4 bases from V and 14 bases from J, with 20 bases in between. This CDR3 is 12 amino acids long. CDR1 is GTSNPN and CDR2 is SVGIG in the germline V gene (reference sequence). In DNA, the CDR3 is TGTGCCTGGAACCATCCGGGACTGCCTTTTACCTTC. This translates into CAWNHPGLPFTF. Looking up the rest from reference TRBV30 and TRBJ1-2 gives the full variable domain: SQTIHQWPATLVQPVGSPLSLECTVEGTSNPNLYWYRQAAGRGLQLLFYSVGIGQISSEVPQNLSASRPQDRQFILSSKKLLLSDSGFYLCAWNHPGLPFTFGSGTRLTVV.